Listed below are T cell receptor beta chains from one sample, sequenced in a study of blood T cell repertoires in COVID-19. Profiled with immunoSEQ multiplex PCR; TCRdb holds only in-frame clones, not every one. The table records under 150,000 clones, around 81% of them present only once. The material sequenced was peripheral blood. Receptor source: a woman aged 45 to 65 with acute or convalescent COVID-19. The CDR3 runs from the conserved cysteine through the conserved F or W. Each record gives: CDR3 length, V gene, J gene, clone size, CDR3 protein. Expanded clones are given a class, and other clones once, few, many or no size at all.

15	TRBV5-1	TRBJ2-1	-	CASSLGGPSYNEQFF
15	TRBV6-6	TRBJ1-1	-	CASSTPTVLHTEAFF
15	TRBV2	TRBJ1-5	-	CASRSTGEANQPQHF
16	TRBV27	TRBJ2-2	-	CASGKTGTEGTGELFF
16	TRBV6-5	TRBJ2-1	-	CASSLIPDRRRNEQFF
15	TRBV29-1	TRBJ2-3	-	CSVVGSAGGTDTQYF
13	TRBV27	TRBJ2-7	-	CASTGTGAYEQYF
13	TRBV7-9	TRBJ1-1	-	CASSETRNTEAFF
13	TRBV9	TRBJ2-3	-	CASSVVGEDTQYF
14	TRBV28	TRBJ1-4	-	CASSFQGVNEKLFF
16	TRBV14	TRBJ1-4	-	CASSQASGMRLEKLFF
16	TRBV9	TRBJ1-1	-	CASSVGDQGFVTEAFF
13	TRBV5-6	TRBJ1-1	-	CASSRTGGNEAFF
14	TRBV29-1	TRBJ1-5	-	CSVQAGGSDQPQHF
15	TRBV27	TRBJ1-4	-	CASSLSWTTNEKLFF
11	TRBV7-9	TRBJ1-2	-	CASSLVAGYTF
13	TRBV4-3	TRBJ1-2	-	CASSQNRGSGYTF
14	TRBV30	TRBJ1-5	-	CAWSVNSGDQPQHF
16	TRBV29-1	TRBJ1-1	-	CSVDRGSGLVNTEAFF
16	TRBV28	TRBJ2-3	-	CASSSPGGGATDTQYF
16	TRBV6-4	TRBJ2-1	-	CASTLEPSGGANEQFF
16	TRBV7-2	TRBJ1-3	-	CASKSVGAHSGNTIYF
17	TRBV4-3	TRBJ1-4	-	CASSQENGRHPNEKLFF
13	TRBV10-3	TRBJ1-5	-	CAIRDSSNQPQHF
15	TRBV6-5	TRBJ2-3	-	CASRAIAGGTDTQYF
13	TRBV19	TRBJ1-1	-	CASSIVGESEAFF
11	TRBV28	TRBJ2-5	-	CASSFRETQYF
12	TRBV12-3/TRBV12-4	TRBJ2-7	few	CASSLGGIEQYF
15	TRBV7-2	TRBJ2-5	-	CASSQFGGGQETQYF
13	TRBV7-9	TRBJ1-6	-	CASSQAGYSPLHF
13	TRBV7-3	TRBJ1-2	few	CASSSGQNYGYTF
13	TRBV18	TRBJ1-2	-	CASSPEPNYGYTF
15	TRBV19	TRBJ1-6	-	CASSMDNFYNSPLHF